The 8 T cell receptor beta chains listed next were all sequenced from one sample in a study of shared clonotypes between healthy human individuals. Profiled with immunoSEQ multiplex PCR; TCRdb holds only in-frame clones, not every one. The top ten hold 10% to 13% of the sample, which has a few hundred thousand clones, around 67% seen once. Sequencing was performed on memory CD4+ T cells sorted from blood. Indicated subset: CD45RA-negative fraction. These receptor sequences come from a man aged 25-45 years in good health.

DNA of the CDR3: TGTGCCAGCTCGCACGCATCCTACAATGAGCAGTTCTTC. Translated: CASSHASYNEQFF. This chain joins TRBV25-1 and TRBJ2-1; D is unresolved. Germline CDR1 reads MGHDK; CDR2 reads SYGVNS. V lost 8 bases and J lost 1, with 9 bases in between. The CDR3 spans 13 residues.

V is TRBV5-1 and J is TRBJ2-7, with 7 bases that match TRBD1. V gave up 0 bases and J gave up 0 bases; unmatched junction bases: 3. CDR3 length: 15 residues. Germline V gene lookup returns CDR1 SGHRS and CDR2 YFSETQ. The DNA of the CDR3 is TGCGCCAGCAGCTTGGGACAGGGAAGCTCCTACGAGCAGTACTTC. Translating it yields CASSLGQGSSYEQYF.

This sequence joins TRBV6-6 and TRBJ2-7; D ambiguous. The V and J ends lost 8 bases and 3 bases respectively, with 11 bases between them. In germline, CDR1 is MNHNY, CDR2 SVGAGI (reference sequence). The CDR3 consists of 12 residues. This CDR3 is CASGPGDYEQYF. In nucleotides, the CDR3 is TGTGCCAGCGGCCCTGGGGACTACGAGCAGTACTTC.

The CDR3 DNA sequence: TGTGCCAGCAGCTTATTATCAAGCTCCTACAATGAGCAGTTCTTC. It yields the protein CASSLLSSSYNEQFF. The chain has TRBV7-9 and TRBJ2-1; no firm D call. The CDR3 has 15 residues. Germline values: CDR1 SEHNR, CDR2 FQNEAQ (reference sequence). V was clipped by 2 bases and J by 0 bases, with 8 bases between them.

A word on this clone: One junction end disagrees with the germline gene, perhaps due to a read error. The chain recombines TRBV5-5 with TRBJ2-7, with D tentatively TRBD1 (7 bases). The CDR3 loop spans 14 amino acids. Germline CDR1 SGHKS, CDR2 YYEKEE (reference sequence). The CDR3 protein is CASSSAGQLYGQYF. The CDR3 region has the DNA TGTGCCAGCAGTTCCGCGGGACAGTTGTACGGGCAGTACTTC.

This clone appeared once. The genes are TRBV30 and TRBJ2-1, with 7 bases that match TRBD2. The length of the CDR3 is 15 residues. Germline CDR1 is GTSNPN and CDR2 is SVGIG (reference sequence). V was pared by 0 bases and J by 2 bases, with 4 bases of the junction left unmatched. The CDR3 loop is CAWSVLAGAYNEQFF. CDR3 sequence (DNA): TGTGCCTGGAGTGTACTGGCGGGAGCCTACAATGAGCAGTTCTTC.

CDR3 coding DNA: TGCGCCAGCCCTCAGCATTCTAGCACAGATACGCAGTATTTT. Translating it yields CASPQHSSTDTQYF. This chain links TRBV5-1 with TRBJ2-3; D remains ambiguous. V was shortened by 7 bases and J by 0 bases, with 12 bases between the two germline ends. In germline, CDR1 is SGHRS, CDR2 YFSETQ. CDR3 length equals 14 residues.

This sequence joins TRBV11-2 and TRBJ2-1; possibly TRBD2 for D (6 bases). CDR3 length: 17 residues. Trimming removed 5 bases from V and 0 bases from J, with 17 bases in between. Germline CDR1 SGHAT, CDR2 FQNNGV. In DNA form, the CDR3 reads TGTGCCAGCAGCCAGACAGCGGGTCTGAGCTCCTACAATGAGCAGTTCTTC. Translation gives CASSQTAGLSSYNEQFF.